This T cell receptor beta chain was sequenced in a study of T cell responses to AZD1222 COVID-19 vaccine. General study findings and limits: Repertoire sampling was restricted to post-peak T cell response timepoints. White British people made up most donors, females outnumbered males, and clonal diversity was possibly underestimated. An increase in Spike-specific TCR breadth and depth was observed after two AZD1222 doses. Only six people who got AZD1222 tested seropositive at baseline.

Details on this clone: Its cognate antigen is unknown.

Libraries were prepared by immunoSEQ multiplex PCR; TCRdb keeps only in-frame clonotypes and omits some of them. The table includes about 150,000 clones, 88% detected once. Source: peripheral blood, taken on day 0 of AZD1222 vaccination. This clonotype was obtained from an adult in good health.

CDR3 coding DNA: TGCGCCAGCAGCCCGACAACAGCACGCCAAGAGACCCAGTACTTC. Translating it yields CASSPTTARQETQYF. The chain carries TRBV5-1 and TRBJ2-5; no firm D call. The germline CDR1 and CDR2 sequences are SGHRS and YFSETQ. The CDR3 has 15 residues. The V end lost 4 bases, the J end lost 1 base, and 14 bases lay between the germline ends. Combining the CDR3 with reference TRBV5-1 and TRBJ2-5 gives the whole variable domain KAGVTQTPRYLIKTRGQQVTLSCSPISGHRSVSWYQQTPGQGLQFLFEYFSETQRNKGNFPGRFSGRQFSNSRSEMNVSTLELGDSALYLCASSPTTARQETQYFGPGTRLLVL.